The 21 T cell receptor beta chains presented below share a single source sample, sequenced in a study of blood T cell repertoires in COVID-19. TCRdb's table, derived via immunoSEQ multiplex PCR, lists solely in-frame clones and lacks some. Found here are 15,000 to 20,000 clones, around nine tenths of them singletons; the top ten hold 5.2%. Sequencing input: peripheral blood. These receptors were collected from a human donor in a cohort sampled during active COVID-19.

The chain links TRBV5-5 to TRBJ2-1; perhaps TRBD2 as D (5 bases). The V gene lost 0 bases and the J gene lost 9 bases, with 10 bases spanning the gap. From germline, CDR1 is SGHKS and CDR2 YYEKEE (reference sequence). This CDR3 region has 13 residues. Written as DNA, the CDR3 is TGTGCCAGCAGCTTGGTTGGAGGCGGTGAGCAGTTCTTC. It specifies CASSLVGGGEQFF.

The CDR3 bases are TGTGCCAGCAGCGTGGACAGGGGGGGAGAGACCCAGTACTTC. This gives the protein CASSVDRGGETQYF. The chain employs TRBV9 and TRBJ2-5, with TRBD1 matching over 10 bases. This CDR3 has 14 residues. V shed 2 bases, J shed 4 bases, and the junction held 2 bases outside the gene matches. Germline-derived CDR1 and CDR2 are SGDLS and YYNGEE.

The chain links TRBV11-2 to TRBJ2-7; D is uncertain. The CDR3 consists of 13 residues. V gave up 2 bases and J gave up 2 bases, with 7 bases separating them. CDR1 and CDR2 (germline): SGHAT, FQNNGV. The CDR3 bases are TGTGCCAGCAGCTTATCACAGACCTACGAGCAGTACTTC. Its translation: CASSLSQTYEQYF.

The chain carries TRBV2 and TRBJ1-5; D is unclear. The V and J ends lost 5 bases and 0 bases respectively, with 8 bases between them. CDR1 and CDR2 (germline): SNHLY, FYNNEI. The CDR3 extends over 14 amino acids. Here the CDR3 DNA reads TGTGCCAGCAGTCAACAGACTAGCAATCAGCCCCAGCATTTT. Encoded protein: CASSQQTSNQPQHF.

The chain uses TRBV5-1 and TRBJ2-5; 12 bases fit TRBD1. This CDR3 contains 15 residues. From germline, CDR1 is SGHRS and CDR2 YFSETQ. J lost 5 bases, V lost 8 bases, and 10 bases had no gene match. DNA of the CDR3: TGCGCCAGTCAGTCGGGACAGGGGGCAGGGGAGACCCAGTACTTC. Translation gives CASQSGQGAGETQYF.

This clone was seen a single time. This chain joins TRBV19 and TRBJ2-7, with TRBD1 matching 8 bases. Unmatched junction bases numbered 10, after V lost 5 bases and J lost 1 base. This CDR3 is built from 16 residues. Germline CDR1 reads LNHDA; CDR2 reads SQIVND (reference sequence). The CDR3 region is CASSPGTGLYSYEQYF. The CDR3 DNA is TGTGCCAGTAGTCCCGGGACAGGACTTTATTCCTACGAGCAGTACTTC.

The chain carries TRBV19 and TRBJ2-1; no reliable D call. CDR3 length: 15 amino acids. Deletions cut 3 bases from V and 2 bases from J, with 11 bases between. Per germline, CDR1 LNHDA and CDR2 SQIVND (reference sequence). CDR3 coding DNA: TGTGCCAGTAGTATCGGCCTAGAAACCTACAATGAGCAGTTCTTC. It translates to CASSIGLETYNEQFF. Full variable domain (missing parts from reference TRBV19 and TRBJ2-1): DGGITQSPKYLFRKEGQNVTLSCEQNLNHDAMYWYRQDPGQGLRLIYYSQIVNDFQKGDIAEGYSVSREKKESFPLTVTSAQKNPTAFYLCASSIGLETYNEQFFGPGTRLTVL.

The rearrangement uses TRBV14 and TRBJ2-1, with D maybe TRBD2 (6 bases). CDR3 length: 19 residues. Trimming shortened V by 5 bases and J by 0 bases, and 23 bases separated the two germline ends. Germline CDR1 reads SGHDN; CDR2 reads FVKESK. CDR3 bases: TGTGCCAGCAGCTCTATGGGCGTACTAGCCCAAAGCTCCTACAATGAGCAGTTCTTC. This gives the protein CASSSMGVLAQSSYNEQFF.

The genes are TRBV2 and TRBJ2-7; 7 bases map to TRBD1. Per germline, CDR1 SNHLY and CDR2 FYNNEI. The length of the CDR3 is 15 residues. Unmatched junction bases numbered 5, after V lost 3 bases and J lost 0 bases. The CDR3 DNA reads TGTGCCAGCAGTGACGGGACAGCGAGCTCCTACGAGCAGTACTTC. Residues: CASSDGTASSYEQYF.

The chain recombines TRBV5-6 with TRBJ1-2; D gene uncertain. Trimming stripped 1 base from V and 4 bases from J, with 17 bases between. Germline V gene lookup returns CDR1 SGHDT and CDR2 YYEEEE. The CDR3 extends over 16 amino acids. The CDR3 DNA follows: TGTGCCAGCAGCTTGCCTTTAGGGAGGTCCCCCTATGGCTACACCTTC. Its protein is CASSLPLGRSPYGYTF. The variable domain in full, with the rest retrieved from reference TRBV5-6 and TRBJ1-2, is DAGVTQSPTHLIKTRGQQVTLRCSPKSGHDTVSWYQQALGQGPQFIFQYYEEEERQRGNFPDRFSGHQFPNYSSELNVNALLLGDSALYLCASSLPLGRSPYGYTFGSGTRLTVV.

This sequence joins TRBV2 and TRBJ2-7, with TRBD2 matching over 15 bases. The trim removed 6 bases at V and 5 bases at J, leaving 8 bases unmatched. This CDR3 region has 16 residues. CDR1 SNHLY and CDR2 FYNNEI come from the germline V gene. The CDR3 nucleotides are TGTGCCAGCAGCCACACCGGACTAGCGGGAGGGGACGAGCAGTACTTC. This translates into CASSHTGLAGGDEQYF.

The V and J genes are TRBV30 and TRBJ2-7; D is ambiguous. The CDR3 has 14 residues. Trimming stripped 0 bases from V and 0 bases from J, with 9 bases between. The germline gives CDR1 GTSNPN, CDR2 SVGIG (reference sequence). Here the CDR3 reads CAWSVEDTSYEQYF. The DNA of the CDR3 is TGTGCCTGGAGTGTAGAGGATACCTCCTACGAGCAGTACTTC.

J is TRBJ1-2 and V is TRBV6-2 or TRBV6-3; possibly TRBD1 for D (5 bases). The CDR3 consists of 15 residues. V dropped 5 bases and J dropped 6 bases, with 19 bases sitting between them. Per germline, CDR1 MNHEY and CDR2 SVGEGT. The CDR3: CASSGRRGPLHGYTF. DNA for the CDR3: TGTGCCAGCAGTGGGCGGCGGGGCCCCCTCCATGGCTACACCTTC.

This sequence joins TRBV6-6 and TRBJ1-2; 9 nucleotides match TRBD1. This CDR3 is 15 amino acids long. CDR1 is MNHNY and CDR2 is SVGAGI in the germline V gene (reference sequence). V lost 6 bases to trimming and J lost 4 bases; unmatched junction nucleotides: 9. The CDR3 loop reads CASRARQGVLYGYTF. The CDR3 bases are TGTGCCAGCAGAGCTCGACAGGGGGTACTCTATGGCTACACCTTC.

V usage is TRBV30 and J usage is TRBJ1-5, with D unclear. The CDR3 consists of 14 residues. Trimming removed 1 base at V and 8 bases at J, with 15 bases between. Looked up from germline, CDR1 is GTSNPN and CDR2 is SVGIG (reference sequence). CDR3 protein: CAWSGPAGGKPQHF. The CDR3 coding sequence is TGTGCCTGGAGTGGGCCCGCTGGTGGTAAGCCCCAGCATTTT.

This clone was counted a single time. The V call is TRBV24-1, the J call TRBJ2-1; possibly TRBD2 for D (6 bases). CDR3 size: 14 residues. Trimming took 4 bases from V and 2 from J, leaving 8 bases between them. Per the germline V gene, CDR1 is KGHDR and CDR2 is SFDVKD. The CDR3 spells CATSEPGAYNEQFF. The CDR3 coding sequence is TGTGCCACCAGTGAACCGGGGGCCTACAATGAGCAGTTCTTC.

This clone came up a few times. This chain uses TRBV2 with TRBJ1-2; D not certain. Germline loops: CDR1 SNHLY, CDR2 FYNNEI. The CDR3 loop spans 12 amino acids. The V and J ends lost 6 bases and 4 bases respectively, with 9 bases between them. CDR3 bases: TGTGCCAGCAGGGCCGAAAGCTATGGCTACACCTTC. As protein: CASRAESYGYTF.

This chain joins TRBV30 and TRBJ1-3; 9 bases are shared with TRBD1. There are 14 residues in the CDR3. Germline CDR1 reads GTSNPN; CDR2 reads SVGIG (reference sequence). V trimming: 4 bases; J trimming: 4 bases; junction bases outside the gene matches: 5. Here the CDR3 DNA reads TGTGCCTGGACACAGGGGGCGAAAGGAAACACCATATATTTT. This translates into CAWTQGAKGNTIYF.

This chain connects TRBV29-1 to TRBJ2-1, with 8 bases identical to TRBD2. Unmatched junction bases numbered 3, after V lost 2 bases and J lost 9 bases. In germline, CDR1 is SQVTM, CDR2 ANQGSEA. The CDR3 runs 12 residues. CDR3 nucleotide sequence: TGCAGCGTTGAACGGGAGGGGGGTGAGCAGTTCTTC. Encoded protein: CSVEREGGEQFF.

The chain employs TRBV2 and TRBJ2-1; 13 bases align to TRBD2. V shed 5 bases and J 5 bases; nucleotides not matched to a gene: 3. The CDR3 consists of 15 residues. CDR1 and CDR2 (germline): SNHLY, FYNNEI. CDR3 sequence: CASSSGTSGDNEQFF. CDR3 nucleotide sequence: TGTGCCAGCAGTTCCGGGACTAGCGGGGACAATGAGCAGTTCTTC.

The chain carries TRBV5-1 and TRBJ2-1; weak D call: TRBD2 (7 bases). The length of the CDR3 is 15 residues. CDR1 and CDR2 from the germline V gene are SGHRS and YFSETQ. V lost 4 bases to trimming and J lost 3 bases, with 14 bases between them. The CDR3 sequence is CASSRGGRDYNEQFF. The CDR3 DNA follows: TGCGCCAGCAGCCGAGGGGGGAGGGACTACAATGAGCAGTTCTTC.